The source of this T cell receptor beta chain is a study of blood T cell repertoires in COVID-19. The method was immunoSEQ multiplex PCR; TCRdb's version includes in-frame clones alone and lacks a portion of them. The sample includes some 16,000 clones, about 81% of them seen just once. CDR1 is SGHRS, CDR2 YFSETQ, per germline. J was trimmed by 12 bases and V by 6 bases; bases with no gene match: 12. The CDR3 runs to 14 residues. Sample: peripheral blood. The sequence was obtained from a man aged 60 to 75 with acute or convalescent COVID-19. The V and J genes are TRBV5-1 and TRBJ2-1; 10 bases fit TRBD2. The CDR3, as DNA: TGCGCCAGCATGCTGGAACTAGCGGGGAAAAGGCAGTTCTTC. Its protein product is CASMLELAGKRQFF.